The sequence of this T cell receptor beta chain was determined in a study of cytomegalovirus exposure and HLA in healthy donors. Germline V lookup: CDR1 MNHEY, CDR2 SMNVEV (reference sequence). The CDR3 runs to 16 residues. V shed 5 bases and J 0 bases; nucleotides not matched to a gene: 7. Study conclusions and caveats: Reported findings show TCR beta sequences accurately forecast HLA-A and HLA-B alleles in most subjects. Later on, an analysis showed TCR association rates differing by HLA locus, with DRB1 the most and HLA-C the fewest. In an earlier analysis, most TCR beta V segments were productive about 87% or about 30% of the time.

About this clone: The antigen remains undetermined.

PCR involved 60 Vbeta and 13 Jbeta primers. Here immunoSEQ multiplex PCR was the method, and the copy in TCRdb shows in-frame clones only, minus some. The repertoire holds roughly 200,000 clones, with about four fifths as singletons. The sequence came from a man aged 45 to 65 in good health and CMV-seronegative. The sample consisted of PBMCs. This chain joins TRBV27 and TRBJ2-3; 8 bases agree with TRBD2. The CDR3 DNA sequence: TGTGCCAGCAGTCTTAGCGGGGTTACTAGCACAGATACGCAGTATTTT. Translated, it gives CASSLSGVTSTDTQYF.